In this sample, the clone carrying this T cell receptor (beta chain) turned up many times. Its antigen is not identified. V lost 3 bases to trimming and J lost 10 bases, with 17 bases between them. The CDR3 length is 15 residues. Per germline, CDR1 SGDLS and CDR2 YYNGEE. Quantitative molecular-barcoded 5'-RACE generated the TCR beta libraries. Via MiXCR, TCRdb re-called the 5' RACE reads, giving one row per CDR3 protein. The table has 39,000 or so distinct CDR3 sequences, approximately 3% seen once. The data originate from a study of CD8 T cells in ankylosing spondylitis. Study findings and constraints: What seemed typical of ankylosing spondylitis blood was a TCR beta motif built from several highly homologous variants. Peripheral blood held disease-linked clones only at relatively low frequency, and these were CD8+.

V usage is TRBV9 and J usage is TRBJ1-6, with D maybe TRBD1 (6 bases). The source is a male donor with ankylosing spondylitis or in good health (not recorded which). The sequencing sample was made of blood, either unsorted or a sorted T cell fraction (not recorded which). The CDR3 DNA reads TGTGCCAGCAGCGCTCAGGGACGGGGGCAATCACCCCTCCACTTT. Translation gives CASSAQGRGQSPLHF.